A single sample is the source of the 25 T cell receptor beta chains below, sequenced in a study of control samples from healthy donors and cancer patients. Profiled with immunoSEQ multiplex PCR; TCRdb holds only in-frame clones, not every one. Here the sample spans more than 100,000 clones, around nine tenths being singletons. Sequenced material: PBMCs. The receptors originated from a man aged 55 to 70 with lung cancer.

The CDR3 sequence is CASSRGVLNTEAFF. For the CDR3, the DNA is TGTGCCAGCAGCCGGGGGGTGCTGAACACTGAAGCTTTCTTT. The chain carries TRBV7-3 and TRBJ1-1; D is possibly TRBD1 (5 bases). The CDR3 loop spans 14 amino acids. The ends were cut back, 5 bases at V and 0 bases at J, with 10 bases in the middle. The germline gives CDR1 SGHTA, CDR2 FQGTGA.

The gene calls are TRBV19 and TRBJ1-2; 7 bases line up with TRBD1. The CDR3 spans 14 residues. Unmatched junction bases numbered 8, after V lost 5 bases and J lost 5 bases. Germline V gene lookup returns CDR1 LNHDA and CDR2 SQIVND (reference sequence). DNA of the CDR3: TGTGCCAGTAGTGGACTAGACAGGGATTATGGCTACACCTTC. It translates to CASSGLDRDYGYTF.

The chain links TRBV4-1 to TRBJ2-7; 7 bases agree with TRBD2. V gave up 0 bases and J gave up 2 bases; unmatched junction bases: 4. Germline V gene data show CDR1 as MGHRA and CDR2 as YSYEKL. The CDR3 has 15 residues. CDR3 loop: CASSQEAGLTYEQYV. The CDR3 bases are TGCGCCAGCAGCCAAGAAGCGGGACTAACCTACGAGCAGTACGTC.

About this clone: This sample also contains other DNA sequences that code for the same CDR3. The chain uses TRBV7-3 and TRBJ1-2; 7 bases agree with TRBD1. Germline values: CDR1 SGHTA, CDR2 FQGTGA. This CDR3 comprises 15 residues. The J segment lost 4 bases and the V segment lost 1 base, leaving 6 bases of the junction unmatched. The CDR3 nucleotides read TGTGCCAGCAGCTTAATCCAAGGGGGCGGCTATGGCTACACCTTC. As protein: CASSLIQGGGYGYTF.

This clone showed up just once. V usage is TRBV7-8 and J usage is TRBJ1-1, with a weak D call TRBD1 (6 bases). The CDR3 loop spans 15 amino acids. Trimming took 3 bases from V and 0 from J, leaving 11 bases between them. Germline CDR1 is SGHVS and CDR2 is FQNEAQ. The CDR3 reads CASSFGQPMNTEAFF. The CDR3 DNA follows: TGTGCCAGCAGCTTTGGACAGCCCATGAACACTGAAGCTTTCTTT. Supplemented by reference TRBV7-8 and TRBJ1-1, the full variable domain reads GAGVSQSPRYKVAKRGQDVALRCDPISGHVSLFWYQQALGQGPEFLTYFQNEAQLDKSGLPSDRFFAERPEGSVSTLKIQRTQQEDSAVYLCASSFGQPMNTEAFFGQGTRLTVV.

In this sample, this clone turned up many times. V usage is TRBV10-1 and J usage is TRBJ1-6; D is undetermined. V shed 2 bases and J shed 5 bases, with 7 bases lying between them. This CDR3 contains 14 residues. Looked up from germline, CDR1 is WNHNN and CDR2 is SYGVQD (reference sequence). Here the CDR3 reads CASSEHPDNSPLHF. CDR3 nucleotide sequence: TGCGCCAGCAGTGAGCACCCAGATAATTCACCCCTCCACTTT.

CDR3 sequence: CASSRGISYPGGYTF. The CDR3 DNA reads TGTGCCAGCAGCCGCGGAATCTCCTACCCCGGTGGCTACACCTTC. The chain couples TRBV6-5 to TRBJ1-2; D is unresolved. The CDR3 extends over 15 amino acids. The germline V gene has CDR1 MNHEY and CDR2 SVGAGI. The V end lost 6 bases, the J end lost 7 bases, and 21 bases lay between the germline ends.

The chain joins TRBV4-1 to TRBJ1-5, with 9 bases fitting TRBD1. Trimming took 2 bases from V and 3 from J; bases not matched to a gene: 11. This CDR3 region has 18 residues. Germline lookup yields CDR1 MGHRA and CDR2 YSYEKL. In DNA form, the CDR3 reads TGCGCCAGCAGCCAAAGGGCCTCGACAGGGGGTAACAATCAGCCCCAGCATTTT. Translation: CASSQRASTGGNNQPQHF.

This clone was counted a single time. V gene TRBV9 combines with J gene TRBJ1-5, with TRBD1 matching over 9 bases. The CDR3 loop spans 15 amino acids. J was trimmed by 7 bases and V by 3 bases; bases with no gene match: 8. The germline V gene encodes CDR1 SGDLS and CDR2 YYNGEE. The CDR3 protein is CASSGGQGGWQPQHF. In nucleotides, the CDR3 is TGTGCCAGCAGCGGGGGACAGGGCGGTTGGCAGCCCCAGCATTTT.

CDR3 sequence reads: CASSQDRLENEQFF. DNA of the CDR3: TGCGCCAGCAGCCAAGACAGACTGGAAAATGAGCAGTTCTTC. V gene TRBV4-1 combines with J gene TRBJ2-1, with D uncertain. The CDR3 is 14 amino acids. Trimming took 0 bases from V and 7 from J, leaving 10 bases between them. Germline V gene sequence: CDR1 MGHRA, CDR2 YSYEKL.

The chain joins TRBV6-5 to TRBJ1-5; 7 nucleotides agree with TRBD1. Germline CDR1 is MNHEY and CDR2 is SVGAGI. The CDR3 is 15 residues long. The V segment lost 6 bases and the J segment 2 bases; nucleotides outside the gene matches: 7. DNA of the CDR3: TGTGCCAGCAGGAAGGTTACAGGGGGCAATCAGCCCCAGCATTTT. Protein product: CASRKVTGGNQPQHF.

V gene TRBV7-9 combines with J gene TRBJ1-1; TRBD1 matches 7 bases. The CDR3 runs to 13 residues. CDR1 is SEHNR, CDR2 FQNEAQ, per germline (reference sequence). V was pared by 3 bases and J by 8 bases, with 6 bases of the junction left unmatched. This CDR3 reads CASSLGQPPEAFF. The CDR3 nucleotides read TGTGCCAGCAGCTTGGGACAGCCGCCAGAAGCTTTCTTT.

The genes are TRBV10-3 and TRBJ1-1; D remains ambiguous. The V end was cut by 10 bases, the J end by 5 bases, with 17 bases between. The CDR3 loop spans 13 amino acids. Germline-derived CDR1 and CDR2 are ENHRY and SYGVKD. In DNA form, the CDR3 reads TGTGCCACCGCGGGCGGCCCCCAGACTGAAGCTTTCTTT. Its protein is CATAGGPQTEAFF.

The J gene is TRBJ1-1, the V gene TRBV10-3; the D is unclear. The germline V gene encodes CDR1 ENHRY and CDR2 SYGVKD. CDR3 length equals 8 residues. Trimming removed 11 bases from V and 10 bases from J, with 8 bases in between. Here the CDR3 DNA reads TGTGCCGAGGGAGCAGCTTTCTTT. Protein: CAEGAAFF.

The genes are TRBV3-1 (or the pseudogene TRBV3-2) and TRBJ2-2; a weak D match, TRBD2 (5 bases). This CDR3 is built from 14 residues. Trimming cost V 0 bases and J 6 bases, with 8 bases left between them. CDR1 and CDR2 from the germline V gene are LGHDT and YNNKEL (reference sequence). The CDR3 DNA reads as TGTGCCAGCAGCCAAGACTGGAGGTCCGGGGAGCTGTTTTTT. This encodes CASSQDWRSGELFF.

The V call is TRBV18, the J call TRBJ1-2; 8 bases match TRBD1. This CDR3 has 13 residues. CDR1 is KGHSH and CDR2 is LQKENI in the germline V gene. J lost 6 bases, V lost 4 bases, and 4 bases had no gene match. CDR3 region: CASSLDRDNGYTF. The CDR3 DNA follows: TGTGCCAGCTCACTGGACAGGGATAATGGCTACACCTTC.

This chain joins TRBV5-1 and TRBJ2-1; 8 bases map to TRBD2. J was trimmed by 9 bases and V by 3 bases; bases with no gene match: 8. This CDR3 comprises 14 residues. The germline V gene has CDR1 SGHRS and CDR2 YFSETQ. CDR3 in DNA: TGCGCCAGCAGCTCACGGGGACTAGTCTTTGAGCAGTTCTTC. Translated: CASSSRGLVFEQFF.

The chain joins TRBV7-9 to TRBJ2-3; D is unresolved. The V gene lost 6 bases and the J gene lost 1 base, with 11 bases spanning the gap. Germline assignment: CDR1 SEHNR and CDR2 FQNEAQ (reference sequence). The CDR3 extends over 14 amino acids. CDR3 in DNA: TGTGCCAGCAGAGAATCTTCCGGCACAGATACGCAGTATTTT. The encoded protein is CASRESSGTDTQYF. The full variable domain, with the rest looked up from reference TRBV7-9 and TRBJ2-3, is DTGVSQNPRHKITKRGQNVTFRCDPISEHNRLYWYRQTLGQGPEFLTYFQNEAQLEKSRLLSDRFSAERPKGSFSTLEIQRTEQGDSAMYLCASRESSGTDTQYFGPGTRLTVL.

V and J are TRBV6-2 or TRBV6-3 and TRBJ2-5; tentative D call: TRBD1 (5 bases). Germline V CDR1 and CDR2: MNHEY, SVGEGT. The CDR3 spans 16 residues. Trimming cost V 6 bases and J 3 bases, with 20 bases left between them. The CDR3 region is CASSQNEPETEETQYF. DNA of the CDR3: TGTGCCAGCAGCCAAAACGAACCGGAGACAGAAGAGACCCAGTACTTC.

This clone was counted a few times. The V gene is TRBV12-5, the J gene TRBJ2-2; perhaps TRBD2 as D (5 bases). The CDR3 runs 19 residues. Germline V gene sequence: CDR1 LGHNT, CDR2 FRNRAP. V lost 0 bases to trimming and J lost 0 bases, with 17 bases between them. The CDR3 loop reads CASGLVPDGVPPNTGELFF. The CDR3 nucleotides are TGTGCTAGTGGTTTGGTACCGGACGGGGTACCACCGAACACCGGGGAGCTGTTTTTT.

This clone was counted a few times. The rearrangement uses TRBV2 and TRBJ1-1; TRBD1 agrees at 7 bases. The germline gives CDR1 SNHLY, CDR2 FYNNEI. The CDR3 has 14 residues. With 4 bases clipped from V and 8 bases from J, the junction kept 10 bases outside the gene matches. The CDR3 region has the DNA TGTGCCAGCAGTGTGGGACAGACACATTGGGAAGCTTTCTTT. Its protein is CASSVGQTHWEAFF.

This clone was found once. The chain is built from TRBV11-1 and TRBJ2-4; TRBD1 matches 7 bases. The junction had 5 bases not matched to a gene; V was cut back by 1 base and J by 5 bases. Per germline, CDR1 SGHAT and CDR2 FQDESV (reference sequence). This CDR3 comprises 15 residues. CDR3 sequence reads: CASSLGRDSENIQYF. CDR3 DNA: TGTGCCAGCAGCTTAGGCCGGGACAGCGAAAACATTCAGTACTTC. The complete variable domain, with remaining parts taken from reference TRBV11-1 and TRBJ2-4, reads EAEVAQSPRYKITEKSQAVAFWCDPISGHATLYWYRQILGQGPELLVQFQDESVVDDSQLPKDRFSAERLKGVDSTLKIQPAELGDSAMYLCASSLGRDSENIQYFGAGTRLSVL.

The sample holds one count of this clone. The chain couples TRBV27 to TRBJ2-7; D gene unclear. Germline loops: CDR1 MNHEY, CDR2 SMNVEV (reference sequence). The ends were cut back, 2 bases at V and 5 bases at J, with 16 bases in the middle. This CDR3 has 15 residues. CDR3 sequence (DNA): TGTGCCAGCAGTTTAGGGTGGGCTAGGAGCCACGAGCAGTACTTC. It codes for CASSLGWARSHEQYF.

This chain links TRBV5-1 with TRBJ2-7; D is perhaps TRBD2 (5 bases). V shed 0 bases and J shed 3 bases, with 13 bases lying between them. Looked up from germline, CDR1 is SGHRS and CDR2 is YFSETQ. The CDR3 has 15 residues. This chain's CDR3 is CASSLAFEGYYEQYV. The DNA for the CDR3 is TGCGCCAGCAGCTTGGCCTTCGAGGGATACTACGAGCAGTACGTC.

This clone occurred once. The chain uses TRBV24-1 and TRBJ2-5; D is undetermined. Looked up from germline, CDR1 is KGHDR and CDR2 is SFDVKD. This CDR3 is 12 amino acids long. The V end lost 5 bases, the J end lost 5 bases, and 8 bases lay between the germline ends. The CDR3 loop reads CATSASGETQYF. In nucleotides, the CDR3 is TGTGCCACCAGTGCTTCTGGGGAGACCCAGTACTTC.